These T cell receptor beta chains were read from a single sample in a study of cytomegalovirus exposure and HLA in healthy donors. The repertoire was sequenced with immunoSEQ multiplex PCR; TCRdb's copy has only in-frame clones and lacks some. Counted here are under 200,000 clones, over 75% occurring once; the ten biggest clones make up 1.5% to 2%. Specimen: PBMCs. The origin of the receptors is a woman younger than 35 in good health and CMV-seronegative. Both conserved end residues are part of each CDR3. The D gene is left open where the match is weak. Some rows mark clone size as missing; the rest say once, few, many or name a class of expanded clone.

.	15	TRBV27	TRBJ2-7	.	CASSSTLATNYEQYF	TGTGCCAGCAGTTCCACACTAGCTACTAACTACGAGCAGTACTTC
.	14	TRBV5-4	TRBJ2-1	.	CASSLEDNLYEQFF	TGTGCCAGCAGCTTGGAGGACAATTTGTATGAGCAGTTCTTC
.	17	TRBV5-8	TRBJ2-2	.	CASSLALGQRNTGELFF	TGTGCCAGCAGCTTGGCCCTCGGACAGAGAAACACCGGGGAGCTGTTTTTT
many	13	TRBV2	TRBJ1-1	.	CASREGMSFEAFF	TGTGCCAGCAGGGAGGGTATGAGCTTTGAAGCTTTCTTT
once	13	TRBV27	TRBJ2-1	.	CASSHSPSYEQFF	TGTGCCAGCAGCCATTCGCCTAGTTATGAGCAGTTCTTC
.	15	TRBV7-6	TRBJ1-2	.	CASSLFSDSTYGYTF	TGTGCCAGCAGCTTATTTAGTGACAGCACCTATGGCTACACCTTC
few	14	TRBV19	TRBJ2-5	TRBD2	CASSILAGEKTQYF	TGTGCCAGTAGTATTCTAGCGGGGGAGAAGACCCAGTACTTC
.	14	TRBV2	TRBJ2-7	TRBD2	CASSVGAGVYEQYF	TGTGCCAGCAGTGTAGGAGCGGGGGTCTACGAGCAGTACTTC
.	15	TRBV15	TRBJ1-5	.	CATSRDTDYNQPQHF	TGTGCCACCAGCAGAGACACAGACTACAATCAGCCCCAGCATTTT
.	15	TRBV5-1	TRBJ2-2	.	CASSFEGVRTGELFF	TGCGCCAGCAGCTTCGAGGGGGTACGGACCGGGGAGCTGTTTTTT
few	15	TRBV6-1	TRBJ2-7	TRBD1	CASRYISGQKYEQYF	TGTGCCAGCAGATATATATCGGGACAGAAATACGAGCAGTACTTC
.	15	TRBV27	TRBJ1-1	.	CASSPQPHRAGDAFF	TGTGCCAGCAGTCCCCAACCCCACAGGGCTGGGGACGCTTTCTTT
.	15	TRBV6-6	TRBJ1-5	.	CASTETPYSNQPQHF	TGTGCCAGCACCGAGACACCTTATAGCAATCAGCCCCAGCATTTT
.	14	TRBV2	TRBJ1-3	.	CAVRPQSSGNTIYF	TGTGCCGTCCGTCCACAAAGCTCTGGAAACACCATATATTTT
.	15	TRBV6-5	TRBJ1-4	.	CASRKGPATNEKLFF	TGTGCCAGCAGAAAGGGGCCAGCAACTAATGAAAAACTGTTTTTT
.	14	TRBV6-4	TRBJ2-3	.	CASSDSGASDTQYF	TGTGCCAGCAGTGACTCGGGGGCCTCAGATACGCAGTATTTT
.	13	TRBV19	TRBJ1-6	.	CASSIPGRSPLHF	TGTGCCAGTAGTATTCCGGGGAGGTCACCCCTCCACTTT
.	14	TRBV2	TRBJ1-5	.	CASSRDYSNQPQHF	TGTGCCAGTAGCAGGGATTATAGCAATCAGCCCCAGCATTTT
.	13	TRBV11-3	TRBJ2-5	.	CASSRTVQETQYF	TGTGCCAGCAGCCGGACAGTTCAAGAGACCCAGTACTTC
.	15	TRBV5-4	TRBJ2-7	TRBD1	CASSAGTGVSYEQYF	TGTGCCAGCAGCGCCGGGACAGGGGTCTCCTACGAGCAGTACTTC
.	15	TRBV19	TRBJ1-2	TRBD1	CASSILGQGYYGYTF	TGTGCCAGTAGTATACTGGGACAGGGGTACTATGGCTACACCTTC
.	15	TRBV2	TRBJ1-5	TRBD1	CASSPGQSSNQPQHF	TGTGCCAGCAGTCCGGGACAGTCTAGCAATCAGCCCCAGCATTTT
few	13	TRBV5-6	TRBJ1-1	.	CASSRIQGGEAFF	TGTGCCAGCAGCCGTATACAGGGTGGCGAAGCTTTCTTT
.	19	TRBV7-8	TRBJ2-3	.	CASSLGVALSRPSTDTQYF	TGTGCCAGCAGCTTAGGAGTAGCGCTATCAAGACCTAGCACAGATACGCAGTATTTT
once	13	TRBV28	TRBJ1-2	.	CASSKQENYGYTF	TGTGCCAGCAGCAAACAGGAGAACTATGGCTACACCTTC
.	14	TRBV5-4	TRBJ1-2	TRBD1	CASSLVGTANSYTF	TGTGCCAGCAGCTTGGTCGGGACAGCTAATTCCTACACCTTC
.	13	TRBV2	TRBJ2-7	TRBD2	CASQGRGAYEQYF	TGTGCCAGCCAGGGACGGGGGGCCTACGAGCAGTACTTC
once	10	TRBV19	TRBJ1-1	.	CASGWTEAFF	TGTGCCTCGGGTTGGACTGAAGCTTTCTTT
.	13	TRBV5-1	TRBJ2-5	.	CASSLAPQETQYF	TGCGCCAGCAGCTTGGCCCCACAAGAGACCCAGTACTTC
.	14	TRBV7-6	TRBJ2-7	.	CASSRGAEFYEQYF	TGTGCCAGCAGCCGCGGGGCCGAGTTCTACGAGCAGTACTTC
.	14	TRBV2	TRBJ1-1	.	CASRPGPLNTEAFF	TGTGCCAGCCGACCGGGTCCTTTGAACACTGAAGCTTTCTTT
.	14	TRBV6-4	TRBJ2-7	TRBD1	CASSEGTGGYEQYF	TGTGCCAGCAGTGAGGGGACAGGGGGCTACGAGCAGTACTTC
.	17	TRBV27	TRBJ1-6	.	CASSRDTYLSYNSPLHF	TGTGCCAGCAGCCGGGACACTTACCTCTCCTATAATTCACCCCTCCACTTT
.	18	TRBV5-6	TRBJ2-3	.	CASSFFRGIGPSTDTQYF	TGTGCCAGCAGCTTCTTCAGGGGCATAGGCCCTAGCACAGATACGCAGTATTTT
.	16	TRBV5-1	TRBJ2-5	TRBD1	CASSAGDRGPQETQYF	TGCGCCAGCAGCGCAGGGGACAGGGGCCCTCAAGAGACCCAGTACTTC
few	17	TRBV28	TRBJ2-2	TRBD2	CASRVSGLVKITGELFF	TGTGCCAGCAGAGTCTCCGGACTAGTTAAGATCACCGGGGAGCTGTTTTTT
.	15	TRBV5-6	TRBJ1-1	.	CASSRAGRAGAEAFF	TGTGCCAGCAGCCGCGCGGGCAGGGCGGGGGCTGAAGCTTTCTTT
.	18	TRBV9	TRBJ2-2	TRBD1	CASSENRDRVSRTGELFF	TGTGCCAGCAGCGAAAACCGGGACAGGGTATCTAGGACCGGGGAGCTGTTTTTT
few	14	TRBV5-4	TRBJ1-1	.	CASSLGQLYTEAFF	TGTGCCAGCAGCTTGGGACAGCTGTACACTGAAGCTTTCTTT
.	16	TRBV15	TRBJ2-3	TRBD1	CATSRLGTGRADTQYF	TGTGCCACCAGCAGACTCGGGACAGGGAGGGCAGATACGCAGTATTTT
.	15	TRBV5-4	TRBJ2-3	TRBD2	CASSLRLAGTDTQYF	TGTGCCAGCAGCTTGCGACTAGCCGGAACAGATACGCAGTATTTT
.	15	TRBV5-1	TRBJ2-1	.	CASSLAGATYNEQFF	TGCGCCAGCAGCTTGGCAGGGGCCACCTACAATGAGCAGTTCTTC
few	15	TRBV19	TRBJ2-5	TRBD1	CASSSWDRQRETQYF	TGTGCCAGTAGTAGCTGGGACAGGCAAAGGGAGACCCAGTACTTC
.	16	TRBV5-6	TRBJ2-4	.	CASSSGAQGSKNIQYF	TGTGCCAGCAGCTCTGGCGCACAGGGTTCCAAAAACATTCAGTACTTC
.	14	TRBV29-1	TRBJ2-1	TRBD2	CSVEGLAEYNEQFF	TGCAGCGTTGAGGGACTAGCGGAATACAATGAGCAGTTCTTC
.	14	TRBV6-5	TRBJ1-6	.	CASSYSGSNSPLHF	TGTGCCAGCAGTTACTCAGGGAGTAATTCACCCCTCCACTTT
.	13	TRBV30	TRBJ2-7	.	CAWSPTGSYEQYF	TGTGCCTGGAGTCCGACCGGGTCCTACGAGCAGTACTTC
.	13	TRBV5-1	TRBJ2-3	.	CASSLGSRDTQYF	TGCGCCAGCAGCTTGGGTAGCCGTGATACGCAGTATTTT
.	15	TRBV6-5	TRBJ1-1	.	CASSYSRSGIGRAFF	TGTGCCAGCAGTTACTCGAGGTCAGGGATTGGTCGGGCTTTCTTT
.	10	TRBV20-1	TRBJ2-3	.	CSGASDTQYF	TGCAGTGGGGCATCAGATACGCAGTATTTT
once	14	TRBV6-1	TRBJ1-4	.	CASSVGGANEKLFF	TGTGCCAGCAGTGTAGGAGGGGCTAATGAAAAACTGTTTTTT
.	15	TRBV4-1	TRBJ1-1	.	CASSQDRNRQNEAFF	TGCGCCAGCAGCCAAGATAGGAACAGGCAGAATGAAGCTTTCTTT
.	16	TRBV27	TRBJ2-1	.	CASSLTAGSSYNEQFF	TGTGCCAGCAGTTTGACGGCGGGTAGCTCCTACAATGAGCAGTTCTTC
.	13	TRBV2	TRBJ2-7	.	CASSTGSSYEQYF	TGTGCCAGCAGTACAGGGAGCTCCTACGAGCAGTACTTC
.	13	TRBV7-8	TRBJ1-2	.	CASSLGGSYGYTF	TGTGCCAGCAGCTTAGGAGGGTCCTATGGCTACACCTTC